The clone carrying this TCR beta chain showed up many times. This entry comes from a study of regulatory T cells in long-lasting Graves disease. Time point indicated: newly diagnosed GD, antithyroid drugs for less than 3 months. PBMC RNA was the source of the TCR library. For TCR beta, libraries came from iRepertoire HTBI primers and Arm-PCR of CDR3 regions. Each CDR3 protein gets one entry after TCRdb re-called the multiplex PCR reads with MiXCR. The data show 320,000 or so distinct CDR3 sequences, roughly 18% seen once. CDR1 and CDR2 (germline): MNHNS, SASEGT. There are 14 residues in the CDR3. V was clipped by 2 bases and J by 5 bases; unmatched bases: 5.

This receptor was obtained from a female donor with Graves disease. Source: peripheral blood mononuclear cells (PBMCs), taken at new diagnosis, from a patient treated with antithyroid drugs. The V and J genes are TRBV6-1 and TRBJ2-5; 7 bases line up with TRBD1. CDR3 loop: CASSEYRGWETQYF. DNA of the CDR3: TGTGCCAGCAGTGAATACAGGGGCTGGGAGACCCAGTACTTC.